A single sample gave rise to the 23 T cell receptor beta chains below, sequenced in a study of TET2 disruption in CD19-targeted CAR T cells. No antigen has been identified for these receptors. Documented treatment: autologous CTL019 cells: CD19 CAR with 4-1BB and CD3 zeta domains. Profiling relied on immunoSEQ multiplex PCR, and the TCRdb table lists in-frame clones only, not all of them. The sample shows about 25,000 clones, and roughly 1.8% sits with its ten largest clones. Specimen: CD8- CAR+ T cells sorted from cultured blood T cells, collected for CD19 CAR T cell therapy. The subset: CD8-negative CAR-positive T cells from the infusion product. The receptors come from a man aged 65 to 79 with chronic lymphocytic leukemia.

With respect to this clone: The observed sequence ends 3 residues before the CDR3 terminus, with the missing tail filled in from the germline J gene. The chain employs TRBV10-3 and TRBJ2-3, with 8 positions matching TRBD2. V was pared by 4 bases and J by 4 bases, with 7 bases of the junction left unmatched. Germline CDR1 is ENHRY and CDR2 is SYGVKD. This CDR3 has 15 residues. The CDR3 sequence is CAISGRGAPADTQYF. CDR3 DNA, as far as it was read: TGTGCCATCAGTGGGCGGGGGGCCCCCGCAGATACG.

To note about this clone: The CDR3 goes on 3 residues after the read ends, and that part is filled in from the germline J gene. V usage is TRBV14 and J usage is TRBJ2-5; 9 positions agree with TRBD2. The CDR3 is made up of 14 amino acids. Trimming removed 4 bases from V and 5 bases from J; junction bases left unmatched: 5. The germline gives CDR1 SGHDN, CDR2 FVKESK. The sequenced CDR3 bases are TGTGCCAGCAGCCTCGGGACTAGCAGGGAGACC. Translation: CASSLGTSRET. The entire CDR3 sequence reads CASSLGTSRETQYF.

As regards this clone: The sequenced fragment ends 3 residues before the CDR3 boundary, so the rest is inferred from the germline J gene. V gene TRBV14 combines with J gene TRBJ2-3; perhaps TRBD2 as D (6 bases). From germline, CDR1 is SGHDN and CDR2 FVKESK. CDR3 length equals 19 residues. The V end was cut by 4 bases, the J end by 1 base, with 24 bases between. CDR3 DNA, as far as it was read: TGTGCCAGCAGCCCTTCGACTAGACGGGATCGTTGGGGCACAGATACG. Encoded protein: CASSPSTRRDRWGTDT. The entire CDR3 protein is CASSPSTRRDRWGTDTQYF.

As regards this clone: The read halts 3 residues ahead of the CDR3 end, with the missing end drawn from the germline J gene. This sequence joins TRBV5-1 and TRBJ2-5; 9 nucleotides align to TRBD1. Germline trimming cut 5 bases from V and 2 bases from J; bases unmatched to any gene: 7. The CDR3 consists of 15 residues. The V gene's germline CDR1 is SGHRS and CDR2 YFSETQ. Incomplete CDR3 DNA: TGCGCCAGCAGTAAGGGACAGGGTTTTCAAGAGACC. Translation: CASSKGQGFQET. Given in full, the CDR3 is CASSKGQGFQETQYF.

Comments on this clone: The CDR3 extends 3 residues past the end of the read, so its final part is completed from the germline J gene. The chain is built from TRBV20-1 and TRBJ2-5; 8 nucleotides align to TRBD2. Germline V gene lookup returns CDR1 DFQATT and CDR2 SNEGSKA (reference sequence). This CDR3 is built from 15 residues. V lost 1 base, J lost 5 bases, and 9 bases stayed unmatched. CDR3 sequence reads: CSARGTRGAWETQYF. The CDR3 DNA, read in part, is TGCAGTGCTAGAGGAACGCGGGGGGCATGGGAGACC.

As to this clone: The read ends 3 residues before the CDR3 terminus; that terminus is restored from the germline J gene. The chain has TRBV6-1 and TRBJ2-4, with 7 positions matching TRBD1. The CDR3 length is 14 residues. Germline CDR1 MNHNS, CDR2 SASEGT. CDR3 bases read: TGTGCCAGCAGTGGGGGGACAGCTCCACAAGGT. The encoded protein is CASSGGTAPQG. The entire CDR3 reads CASSGGTAPQGQYF.

This chain's CDR3 is CASSKTQGAWNQPQYF. The sequenced CDR3 bases are TGTGCCAGTAGTAAAACCCAGGGGGCTTGGAATCAGCCT. The V and J genes are TRBV19 and TRBJ2-4; 8 nucleotides line up with TRBD1. The sequenced fragment ends 3 residues before the CDR3 boundary, so the rest is inferred from the germline J gene. The CDR3 runs to 16 residues. The V gene's germline CDR1 is LNHDA and CDR2 SQIVND (reference sequence).

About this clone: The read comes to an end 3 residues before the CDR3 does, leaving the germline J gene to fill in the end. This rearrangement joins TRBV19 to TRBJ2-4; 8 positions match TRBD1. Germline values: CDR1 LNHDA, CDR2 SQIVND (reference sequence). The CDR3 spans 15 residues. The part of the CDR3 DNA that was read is TGTGCCAGTAGTAGGGGTCAGGGGGCCAACTATGGT. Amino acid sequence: CASSRGQGANYG. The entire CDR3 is CASSRGQGANYGQYF.

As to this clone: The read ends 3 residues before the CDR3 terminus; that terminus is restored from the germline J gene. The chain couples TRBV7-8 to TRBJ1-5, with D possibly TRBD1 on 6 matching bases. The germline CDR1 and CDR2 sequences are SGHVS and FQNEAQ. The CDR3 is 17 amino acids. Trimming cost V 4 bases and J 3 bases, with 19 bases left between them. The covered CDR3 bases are TGTGCCAGCAGCTCCAGGGGTCAGGGGATTGACAATCAGCCC. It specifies CASSSRGQGIDNQP. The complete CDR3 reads CASSSRGQGIDNQPQHF.

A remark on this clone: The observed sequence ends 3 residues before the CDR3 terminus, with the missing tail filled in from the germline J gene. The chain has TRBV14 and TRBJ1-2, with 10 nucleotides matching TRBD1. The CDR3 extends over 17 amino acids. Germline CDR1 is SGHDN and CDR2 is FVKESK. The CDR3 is CASSQTMAGTGVVNYTF. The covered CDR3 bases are TGTGCCAGCAGCCAGACAATGGCCGGGACAGGGGTGGTAAAC.

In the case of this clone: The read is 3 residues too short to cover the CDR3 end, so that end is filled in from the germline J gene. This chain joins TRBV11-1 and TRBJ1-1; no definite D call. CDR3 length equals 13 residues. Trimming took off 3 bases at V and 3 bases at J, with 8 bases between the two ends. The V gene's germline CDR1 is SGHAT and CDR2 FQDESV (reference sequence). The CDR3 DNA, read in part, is TGTGCCAGCAGCTTTGCGGGGTACACTGAA. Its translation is CASSFAGYTE. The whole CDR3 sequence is CASSFAGYTEAFF.

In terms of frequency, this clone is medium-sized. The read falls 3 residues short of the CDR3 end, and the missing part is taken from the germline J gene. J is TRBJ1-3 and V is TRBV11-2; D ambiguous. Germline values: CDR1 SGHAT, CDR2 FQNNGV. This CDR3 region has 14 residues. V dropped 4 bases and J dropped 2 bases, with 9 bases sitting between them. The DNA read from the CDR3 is TGTGCCAGCAGCTCCGTTGTAACTGGAAACACC. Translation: CASSSVVTGNT. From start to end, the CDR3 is CASSSVVTGNTIYF.

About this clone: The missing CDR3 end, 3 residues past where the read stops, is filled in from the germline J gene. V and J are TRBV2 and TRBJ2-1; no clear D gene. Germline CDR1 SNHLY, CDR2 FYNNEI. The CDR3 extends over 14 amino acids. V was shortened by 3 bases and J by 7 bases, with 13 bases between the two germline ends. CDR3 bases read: TGTGCCAGCAGTGAGGGCCAGTATGGGAATGAG. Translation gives CASSEGQYGNE. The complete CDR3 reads CASSEGQYGNEQFF. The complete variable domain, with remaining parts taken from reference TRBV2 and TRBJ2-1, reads EPEVTQTPSHQVTQMGQEVILRCVPISNHLYFYWYRQILGQKVEFLVSFYNNEISEKSEIFDDQFSVERPDGSNFTLKIRSTKLEDSAMYFCASSEGQYGNEQFFGPGTRLTVL.

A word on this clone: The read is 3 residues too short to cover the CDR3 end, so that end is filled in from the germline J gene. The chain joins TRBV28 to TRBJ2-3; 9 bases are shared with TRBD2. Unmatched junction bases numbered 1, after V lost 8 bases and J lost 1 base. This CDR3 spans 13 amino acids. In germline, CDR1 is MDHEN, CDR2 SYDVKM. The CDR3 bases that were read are TGTGCCAGCGGCGGGGGGGGCACAGATACG. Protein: CASGGGGTDT. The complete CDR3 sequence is CASGGGGTDTQYF.

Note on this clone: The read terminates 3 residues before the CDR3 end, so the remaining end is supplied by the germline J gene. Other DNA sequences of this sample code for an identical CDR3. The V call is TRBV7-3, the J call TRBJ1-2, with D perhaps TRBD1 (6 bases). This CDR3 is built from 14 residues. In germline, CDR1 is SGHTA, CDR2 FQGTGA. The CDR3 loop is CASSSTSTGKGYTF. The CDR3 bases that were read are TGTGCCAGCAGCTCCACTAGTACAGGGAAAGGC.

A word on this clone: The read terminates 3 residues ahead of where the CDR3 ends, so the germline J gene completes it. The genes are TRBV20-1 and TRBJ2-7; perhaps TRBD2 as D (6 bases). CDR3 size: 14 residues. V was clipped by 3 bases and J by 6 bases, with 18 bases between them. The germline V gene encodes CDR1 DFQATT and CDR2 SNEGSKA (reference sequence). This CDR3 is CSARVQVGGSEQYF. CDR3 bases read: TGCAGTGCTAGGGTACAGGTCGGGGGTTCCGAG.

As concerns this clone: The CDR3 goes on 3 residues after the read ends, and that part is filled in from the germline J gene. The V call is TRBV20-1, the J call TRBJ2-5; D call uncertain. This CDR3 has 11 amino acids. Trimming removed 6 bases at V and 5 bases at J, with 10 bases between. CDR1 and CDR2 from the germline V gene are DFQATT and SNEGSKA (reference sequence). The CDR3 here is CSANDWETQYF. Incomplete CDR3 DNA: TGCAGTGCAAATGACTGGGAGACC.

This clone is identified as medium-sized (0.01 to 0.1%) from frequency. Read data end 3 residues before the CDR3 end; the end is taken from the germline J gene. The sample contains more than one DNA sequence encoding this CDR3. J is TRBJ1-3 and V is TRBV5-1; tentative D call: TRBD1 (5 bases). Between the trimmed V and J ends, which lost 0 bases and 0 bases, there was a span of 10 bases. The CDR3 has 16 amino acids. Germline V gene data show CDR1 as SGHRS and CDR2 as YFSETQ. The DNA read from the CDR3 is TGCGCCAGCAGCTTGGGCAGGGTTGACTCTGGAAACACC. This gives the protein CASSLGRVDSGNT. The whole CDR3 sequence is CASSLGRVDSGNTIYF.

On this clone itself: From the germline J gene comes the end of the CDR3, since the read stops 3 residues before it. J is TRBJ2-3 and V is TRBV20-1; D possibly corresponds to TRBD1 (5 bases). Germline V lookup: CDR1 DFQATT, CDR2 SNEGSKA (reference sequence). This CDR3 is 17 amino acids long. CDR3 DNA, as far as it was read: TGCAGTGCTAGAGAGGGGCGCGGTACTTATAGCAATCAGCCG. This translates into CSAREGRGTYSNQP. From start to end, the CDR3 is CSAREGRGTYSNQPQYF.

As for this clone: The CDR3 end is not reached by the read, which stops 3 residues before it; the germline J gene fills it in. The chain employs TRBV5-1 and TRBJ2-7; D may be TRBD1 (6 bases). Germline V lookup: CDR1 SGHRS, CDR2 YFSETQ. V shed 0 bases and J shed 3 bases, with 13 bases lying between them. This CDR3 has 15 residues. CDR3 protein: CASSLASGVDYEQYF. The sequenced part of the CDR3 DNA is TGCGCCAGCAGCTTGGCCTCAGGGGTGGACTACGAG.

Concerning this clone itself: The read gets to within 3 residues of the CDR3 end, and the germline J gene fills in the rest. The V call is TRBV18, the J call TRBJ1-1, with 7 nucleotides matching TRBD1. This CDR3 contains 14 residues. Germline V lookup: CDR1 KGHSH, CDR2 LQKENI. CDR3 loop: CASSLSGQSYEAFF. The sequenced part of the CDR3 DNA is TGTGCCAGCTCACTCTCGGGACAGTCCTACGAG.

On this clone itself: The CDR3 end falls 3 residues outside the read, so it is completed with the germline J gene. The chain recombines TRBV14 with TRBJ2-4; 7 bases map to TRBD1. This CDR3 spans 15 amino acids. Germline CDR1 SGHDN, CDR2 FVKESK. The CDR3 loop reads CASSQDLTGAETQYF. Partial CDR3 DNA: TGTGCCAGCAGCCAAGATCTAACAGGGGCGGAGACT.

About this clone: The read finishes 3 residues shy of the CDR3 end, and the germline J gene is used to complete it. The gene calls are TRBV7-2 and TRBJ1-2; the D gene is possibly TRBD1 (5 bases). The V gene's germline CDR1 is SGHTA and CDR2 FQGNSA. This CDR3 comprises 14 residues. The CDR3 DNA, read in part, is TGTGCCAGCAGCCCCGGGACTAGCGTCAATGAC. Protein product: CASSPGTSVND. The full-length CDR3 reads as CASSPGTSVNDYTF.